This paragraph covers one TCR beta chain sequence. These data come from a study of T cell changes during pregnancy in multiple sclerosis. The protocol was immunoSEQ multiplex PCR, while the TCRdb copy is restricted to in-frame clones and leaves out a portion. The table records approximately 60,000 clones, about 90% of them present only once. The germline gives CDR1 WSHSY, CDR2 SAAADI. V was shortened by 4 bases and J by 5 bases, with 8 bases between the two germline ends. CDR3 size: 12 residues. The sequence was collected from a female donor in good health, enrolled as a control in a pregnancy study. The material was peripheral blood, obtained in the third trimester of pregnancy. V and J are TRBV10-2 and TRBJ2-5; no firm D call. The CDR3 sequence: CASSARPETQYF. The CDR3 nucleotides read TGCGCCAGCAGTGCTAGACCTGAGACCCAGTACTTC.